The sequence of this TCR beta chain was determined in a study of blood T cell repertoires in COVID-19. Per germline, CDR1 SGHTA and CDR2 FQGNSA. Unmatched junction bases numbered 9, after V lost 6 bases and J lost 2 bases. This CDR3 is built from 15 residues. Everyone who took part was about 18 to 90 years old, and they came from fewer than 25 US areas. Donors were grouped by their self-reported clinical history. Produced via immunoSEQ multiplex PCR; TCRdb's table is partial and in-frame only. The sample holds some 200,000 clones, roughly four fifths seen once. This TCR was sampled from a man aged 40-49 years who had recovered from COVID-19. Sample: PBMCs or T cells enriched from blood (not recorded which). The chain is built from TRBV7-2 and TRBJ2-7; 8 bases are shared with TRBD1. The CDR3 nucleotides read TGTGCCAGCAGTTCTACGACAGGGGCGGCCTACGAGCAGTACTTC. This encodes CASSSTTGAAYEQYF.